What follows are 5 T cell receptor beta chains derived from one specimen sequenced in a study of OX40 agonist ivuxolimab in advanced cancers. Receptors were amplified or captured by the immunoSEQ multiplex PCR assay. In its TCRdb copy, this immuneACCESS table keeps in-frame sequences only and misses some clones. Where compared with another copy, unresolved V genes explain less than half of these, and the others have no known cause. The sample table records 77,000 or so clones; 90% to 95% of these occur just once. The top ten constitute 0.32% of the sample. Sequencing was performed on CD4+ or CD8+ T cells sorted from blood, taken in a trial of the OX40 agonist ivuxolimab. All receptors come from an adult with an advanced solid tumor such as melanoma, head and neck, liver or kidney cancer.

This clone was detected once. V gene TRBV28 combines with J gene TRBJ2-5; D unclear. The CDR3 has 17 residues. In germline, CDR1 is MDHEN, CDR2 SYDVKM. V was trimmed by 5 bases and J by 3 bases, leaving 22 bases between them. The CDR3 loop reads CASSTTRRAELEETQYF. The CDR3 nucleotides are TGTGCCAGCAGTACCACGCGTCGGGCTGAACTGGAAGAGACCCAGTACTTC.

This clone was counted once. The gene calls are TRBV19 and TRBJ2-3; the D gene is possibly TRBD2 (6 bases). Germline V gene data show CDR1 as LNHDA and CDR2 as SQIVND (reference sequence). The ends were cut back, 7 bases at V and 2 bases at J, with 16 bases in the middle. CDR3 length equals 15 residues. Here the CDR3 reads CASKGVAALTDTQYF. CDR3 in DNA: TGTGCCAGTAAGGGAGTAGCGGCCCTCACAGATACGCAGTATTTT.

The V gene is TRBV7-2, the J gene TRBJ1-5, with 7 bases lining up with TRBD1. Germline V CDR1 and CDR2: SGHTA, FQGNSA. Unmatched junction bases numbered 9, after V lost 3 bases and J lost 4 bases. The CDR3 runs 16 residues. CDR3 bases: TGTGCCAGCAGCTTGTTGATAGGGGGCTCGAATCAGCCCCAGCATTTT. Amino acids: CASSLLIGGSNQPQHF. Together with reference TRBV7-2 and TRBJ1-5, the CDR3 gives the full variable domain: GAGVSQSPSNKVTEKGKDVELRCDPISGHTALYWYRQSLGQGLEFLIYFQGNSAPDKSGLPSDRFSAERTGGSVSTLTIQRTQQEDSAVYLCASSLLIGGSNQPQHFGDGTRLSIL.

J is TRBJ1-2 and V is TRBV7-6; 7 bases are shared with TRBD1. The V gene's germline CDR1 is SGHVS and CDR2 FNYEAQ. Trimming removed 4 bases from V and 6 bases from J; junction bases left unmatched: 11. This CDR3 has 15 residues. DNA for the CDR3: TGTGCCAGCAGCTCCCCCGGCAGGGGGTTTGATGGCTACACCTTC. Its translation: CASSSPGRGFDGYTF. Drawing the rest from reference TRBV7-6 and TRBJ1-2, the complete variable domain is GAGVSQSPRYKVTKRGQDVALRCDPISGHVSLYWYRQALGQGPEFLTYFNYEAQQDKSGLPNDRFSAERPEGSISTLTIQRTEQRDSAMYRCASSSPGRGFDGYTFGSGTRLTVV.

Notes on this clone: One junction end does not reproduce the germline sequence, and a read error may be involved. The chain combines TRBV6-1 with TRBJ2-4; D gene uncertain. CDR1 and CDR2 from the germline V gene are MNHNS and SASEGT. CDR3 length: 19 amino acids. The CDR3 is CASNEPPGPLPPAKNIQYF. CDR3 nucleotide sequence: TGTGCCAGCAATGAACCCCCGGGCCCCCTCCCTCCGGCCAAAAACATTCAGTACTTC.